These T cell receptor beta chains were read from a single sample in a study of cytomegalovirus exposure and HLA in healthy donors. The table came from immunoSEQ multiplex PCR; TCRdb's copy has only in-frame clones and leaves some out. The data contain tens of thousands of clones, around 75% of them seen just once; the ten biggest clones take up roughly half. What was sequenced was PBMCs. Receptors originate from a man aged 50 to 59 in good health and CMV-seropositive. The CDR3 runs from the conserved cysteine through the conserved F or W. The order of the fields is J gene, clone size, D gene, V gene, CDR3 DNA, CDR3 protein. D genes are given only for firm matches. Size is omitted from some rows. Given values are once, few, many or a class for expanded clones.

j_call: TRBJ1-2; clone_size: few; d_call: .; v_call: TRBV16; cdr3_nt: TGTGCCAGCAGCCAATCTCCTCCTAATGGCTACACCTTC; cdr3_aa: CASSQSPPNGYTF
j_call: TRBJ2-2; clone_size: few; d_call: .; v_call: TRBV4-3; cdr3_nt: TGCGCCAGCAGCCAAGATTCCCAGCGAACGACCGGGGAGCTGTTTTTT; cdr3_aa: CASSQDSQRTTGELFF
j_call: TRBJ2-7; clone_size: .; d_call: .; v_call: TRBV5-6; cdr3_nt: TGTGCCAGCAGCCAGGAAGGCCGAGTCTACGAGCAGTACTTC; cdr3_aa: CASSQEGRVYEQYF
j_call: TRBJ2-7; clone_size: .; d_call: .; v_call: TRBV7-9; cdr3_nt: TGTGCCAGCAGTTCCTCAGGGGGGCTTGGGTACGAGCAGTACTTC; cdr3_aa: CASSSSGGLGYEQYF
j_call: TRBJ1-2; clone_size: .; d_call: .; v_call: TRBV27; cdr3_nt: TGTGCCAGCAGTCCGGGGAATTATCTGGAACCCTATGGCTACACCTTC; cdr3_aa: CASSPGNYLEPYGYTF
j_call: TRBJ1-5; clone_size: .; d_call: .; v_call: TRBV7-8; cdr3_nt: TGTGCCAGCAGCTTTAGGGGTAATAGCAATCAGCCCCAGCATTTT; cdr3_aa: CASSFRGNSNQPQHF
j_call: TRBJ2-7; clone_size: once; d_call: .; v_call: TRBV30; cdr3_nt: TGTGCCTGGAGTCGACTTCCCTACGAGCAGTACTTC; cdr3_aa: CAWSRLPYEQYF
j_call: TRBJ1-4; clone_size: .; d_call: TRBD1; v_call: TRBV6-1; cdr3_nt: TGTGCCAGTGACAGGGGGCATGGTGAAAAACTGTTTTTT; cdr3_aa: CASDRGHGEKLFF
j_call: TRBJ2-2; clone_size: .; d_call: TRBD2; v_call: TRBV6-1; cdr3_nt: TGTGCCTGCGGGGGGCCCCATGACACCGGGGAGCTGTTTTTT; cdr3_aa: CACGGPHDTGELFF
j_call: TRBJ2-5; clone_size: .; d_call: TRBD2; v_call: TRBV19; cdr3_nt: TGTGCCAGTAGTCAGCTAGCGGGAGAGCGGGAGACCCAGTACTTC; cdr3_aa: CASSQLAGERETQYF
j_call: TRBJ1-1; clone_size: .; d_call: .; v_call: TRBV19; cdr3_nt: TGTGCCAGTAGTATTACTTTGGGCACTGCTGAAGCTTTCTTT; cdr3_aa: CASSITLGTAEAFF
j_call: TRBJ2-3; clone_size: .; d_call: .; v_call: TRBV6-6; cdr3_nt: TGTGCCAGCAGTTACTCTGGAGCATCCCTCTATACGCAGTATTTT; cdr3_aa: CASSYSGASLYTQYF
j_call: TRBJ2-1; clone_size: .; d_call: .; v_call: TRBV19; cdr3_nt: TGTGCCAGTAGTATAGATCAGGTAGACTACAATGAGCAGTTCTTC; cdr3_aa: CASSIDQVDYNEQFF
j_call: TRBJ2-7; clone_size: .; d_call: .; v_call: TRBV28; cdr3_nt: TGTGCCAGCAGTGAGCGACCCTACGAGCAGTACTTC; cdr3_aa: CASSERPYEQYF
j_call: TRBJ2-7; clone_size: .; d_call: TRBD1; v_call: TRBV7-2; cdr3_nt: TGTGCCAGCGGGGGACAGGGGGCCTACGAGCAGTACTTC; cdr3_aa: CASGGQGAYEQYF
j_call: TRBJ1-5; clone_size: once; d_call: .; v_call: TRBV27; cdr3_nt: TGTGCCAGCAGTACAGGGCAGAGCAATCAGCCCCAGCATTTT; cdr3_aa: CASSTGQSNQPQHF
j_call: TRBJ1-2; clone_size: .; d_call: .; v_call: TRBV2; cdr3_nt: TGTGCCAGCAAGGGGCAGGGGCAGGTCTATGGCTACACCTTC; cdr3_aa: CASKGQGQVYGYTF
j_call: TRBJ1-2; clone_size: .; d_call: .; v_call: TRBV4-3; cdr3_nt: TGCGCCAGCAGCCAAGATCGGGGTAAGGCGGGCTACACCTTC; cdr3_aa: CASSQDRGKAGYTF
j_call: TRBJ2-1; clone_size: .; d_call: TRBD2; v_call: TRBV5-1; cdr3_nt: TGCGCCAGCAGCTTGGGACTAGCGGGAGCGGGTTACAATGAGCAGTTCTTC; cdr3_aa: CASSLGLAGAGYNEQFF
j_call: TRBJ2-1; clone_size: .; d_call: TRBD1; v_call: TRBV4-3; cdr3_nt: TGCGCCAGCAGCCACGAACAGGGGAACTACAATGAGCAGTTCTTC; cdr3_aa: CASSHEQGNYNEQFF
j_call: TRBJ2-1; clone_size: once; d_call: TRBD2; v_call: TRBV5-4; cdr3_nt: TGTGCCAGCAGCTTGGGTCGGACTAGCGGGCGGAGCTCCTACAATGAGCAGTTCTTC; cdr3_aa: CASSLGRTSGRSSYNEQFF
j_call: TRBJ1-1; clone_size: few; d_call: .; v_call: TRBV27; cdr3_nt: TGTGCCAGCAGTCCCCGACAGGACTACACTGAAGCTTTCTTT; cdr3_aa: CASSPRQDYTEAFF
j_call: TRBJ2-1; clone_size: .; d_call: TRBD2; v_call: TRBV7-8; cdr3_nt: TGTGCCAGCAGGGGGACTAGCGGGGGGTTCAATGAGCAGTTCTTC; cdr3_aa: CASRGTSGGFNEQFF
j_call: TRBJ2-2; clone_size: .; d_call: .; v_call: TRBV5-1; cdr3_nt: TGCGCCAGCAGCCAAACATCTTTCGCGAACACCGGGGAGCTGTTTTTT; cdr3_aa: CASSQTSFANTGELFF
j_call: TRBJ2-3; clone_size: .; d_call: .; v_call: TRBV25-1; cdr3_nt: TGTGCCAGCAGTGAAAGGAGCTCAGATACGCAGTATTTT; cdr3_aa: CASSERSSDTQYF
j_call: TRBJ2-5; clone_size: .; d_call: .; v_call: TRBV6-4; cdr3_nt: TGTGCCAGACGAGGGGGGGGAGGTGGGGAAGAGACCCAGTACTTC; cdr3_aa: CARRGGGGGEETQYF
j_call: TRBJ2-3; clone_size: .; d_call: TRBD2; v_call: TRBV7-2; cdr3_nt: TGTGCCAGCAGCTTAGTAGCGGGTAGCACAGATACGCAGTATTTT; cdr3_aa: CASSLVAGSTDTQYF
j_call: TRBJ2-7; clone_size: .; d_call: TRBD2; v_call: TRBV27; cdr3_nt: TGTGCCAGCAGTAAAACCCCTAGCGGGGGAATTGCCTACGAGCAGTACTTC; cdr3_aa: CASSKTPSGGIAYEQYF
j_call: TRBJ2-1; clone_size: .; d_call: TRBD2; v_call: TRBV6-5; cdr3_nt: TGTGCCAGCAGCCTTATGCGGGAGGGCTACAATGAGCAGTTCTTC; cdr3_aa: CASSLMREGYNEQFF
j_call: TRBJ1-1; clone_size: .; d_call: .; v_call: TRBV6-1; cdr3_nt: TGTGCCAGCAGTAGAGGGTTGAGCACTGAAGCTTTCTTT; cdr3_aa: CASSRGLSTEAFF
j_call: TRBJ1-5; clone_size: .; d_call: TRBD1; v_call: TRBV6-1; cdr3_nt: TGTGCCAGTACCCAGGACAGGGTACAGCCCCAGCATTTT; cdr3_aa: CASTQDRVQPQHF
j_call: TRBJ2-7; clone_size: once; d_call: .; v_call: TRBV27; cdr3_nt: TGTGCCAGCAGTTTGGGGGGACAGACCTACGAGCAGTACTTC; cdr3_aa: CASSLGGQTYEQYF
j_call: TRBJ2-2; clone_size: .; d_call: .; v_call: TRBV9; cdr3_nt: TGTGCCAGCAGCGTACTAACAGGGTCGGCCGGGGAGCTGTTTTTT; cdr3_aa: CASSVLTGSAGELFF
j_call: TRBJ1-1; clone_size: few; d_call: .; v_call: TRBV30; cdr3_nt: TGTGCCTGGACCCGTCCTGAAGCTTTCTTT; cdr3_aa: CAWTRPEAFF
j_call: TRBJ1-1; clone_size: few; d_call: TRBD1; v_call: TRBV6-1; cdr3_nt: TGTGCCAGCAGTGGCCTCGGGACAGGGGAAGCTTTCTTT; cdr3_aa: CASSGLGTGEAFF
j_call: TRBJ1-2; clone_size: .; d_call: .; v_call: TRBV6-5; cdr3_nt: TGTGCCAGCAGTTATAAGGGGGAGCGCGGCTACACCTTC; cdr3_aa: CASSYKGERGYTF
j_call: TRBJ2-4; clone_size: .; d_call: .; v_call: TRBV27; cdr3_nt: TGTGCCAGCAGCCGTCGGGGTTTCTCCAAAAACATTCAGTACTTC; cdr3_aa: CASSRRGFSKNIQYF
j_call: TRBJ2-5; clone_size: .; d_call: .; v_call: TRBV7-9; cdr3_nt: TGTGCCAGCGGCTACCCTCCCCAGGGGCCCCAAGAGACCCAGTACTTC; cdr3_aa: CASGYPPQGPQETQYF
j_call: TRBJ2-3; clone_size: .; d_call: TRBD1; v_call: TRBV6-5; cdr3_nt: TGTGCCAGCAGTTACACCGGACAGGGACCAGATACGCAGTATTTT; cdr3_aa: CASSYTGQGPDTQYF
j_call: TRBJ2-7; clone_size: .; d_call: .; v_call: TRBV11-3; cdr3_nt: TGTGCCAGCAGCTCGACACAGGTCGGCGAGCAGTACTTC; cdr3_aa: CASSSTQVGEQYF
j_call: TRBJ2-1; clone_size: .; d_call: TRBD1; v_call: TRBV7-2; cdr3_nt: TGTGCCAGCAGCTTACAGGGGGTTCGTATCGGTGAGCAGTTCTTC; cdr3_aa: CASSLQGVRIGEQFF
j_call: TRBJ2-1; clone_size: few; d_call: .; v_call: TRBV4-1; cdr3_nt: TGCGGCAGCAGCCAAGTTTTACAGCCCCTTCTGCGCTACGAGCAGTTCTTC; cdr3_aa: CGSSQVLQPLLRYEQFF
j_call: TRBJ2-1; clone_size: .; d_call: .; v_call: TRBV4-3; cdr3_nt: TGCGCCAGCAGCCAAGATATGATGGTACTTAGCTACAATGAGCAGTTCTTC; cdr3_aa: CASSQDMMVLSYNEQFF
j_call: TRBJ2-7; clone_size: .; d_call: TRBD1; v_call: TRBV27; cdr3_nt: TGTGCCAGCAGTTTATATGGGGGGACAGGCAGGGCCCCCTACGAGCAGTACTTC; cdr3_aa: CASSLYGGTGRAPYEQYF
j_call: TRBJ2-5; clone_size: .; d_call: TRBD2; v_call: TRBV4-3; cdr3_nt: TGCGCCAGCAGCCTGGGACTAGAAGAGACCCAGTACTTC; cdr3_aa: CASSLGLEETQYF
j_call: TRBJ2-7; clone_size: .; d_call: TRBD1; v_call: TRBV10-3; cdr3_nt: TGTGCCATCAGTGAGCCTGAGACAGGGGGGGACGAGCAGTACTTC; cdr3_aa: CAISEPETGGDEQYF
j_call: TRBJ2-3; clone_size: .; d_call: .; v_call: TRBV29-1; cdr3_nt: TGCAGCGTTGTAGGGAAGGCAAGGGGCTCCCCAGATACGCAGTATTTT; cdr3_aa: CSVVGKARGSPDTQYF
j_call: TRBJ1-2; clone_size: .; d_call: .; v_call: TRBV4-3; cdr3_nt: TGCGCCAGCAGCCAAGCCTACAGGGACGGCCGGGATGGCTACACCTTC; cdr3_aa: CASSQAYRDGRDGYTF
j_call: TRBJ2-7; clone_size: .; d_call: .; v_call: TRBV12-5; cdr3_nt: TGTGCTAGTGCAGGGGAGTTACCCGAGCAGTACTTC; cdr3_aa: CASAGELPEQYF
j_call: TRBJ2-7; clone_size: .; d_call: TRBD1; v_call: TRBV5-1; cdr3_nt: TGCGCCAGCAGCGCACAACCCGGGACAGGGGCCTACGAGCAGTACTTC; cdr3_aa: CASSAQPGTGAYEQYF
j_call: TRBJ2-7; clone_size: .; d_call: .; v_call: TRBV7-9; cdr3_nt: TGTTCCAGCAGCCACGGGACACCAGGCGAGCAGTACTTC; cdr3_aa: CSSSHGTPGEQYF
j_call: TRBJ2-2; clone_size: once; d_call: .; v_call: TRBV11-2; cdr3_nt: TGTGCCAGCAGCGCAACTAACACCGGGGAGCTGTTTTTT; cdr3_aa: CASSATNTGELFF
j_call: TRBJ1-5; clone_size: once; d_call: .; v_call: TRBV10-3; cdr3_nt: TGTGCCATCAGTGCCACACGAAGCAATCAGCCCCAGCATTTT; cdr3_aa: CAISATRSNQPQHF
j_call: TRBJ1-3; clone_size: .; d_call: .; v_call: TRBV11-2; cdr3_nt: TGTGCCAGCAGCTTACCCAGGGGCTCTGGAAACACCATATATTTT; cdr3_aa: CASSLPRGSGNTIYF
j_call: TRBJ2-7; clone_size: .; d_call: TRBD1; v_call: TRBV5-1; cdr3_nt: TGCGCCAGCAGGAACCGGGACAGCGATGCCTACGAGCAGTACTTC; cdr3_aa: CASRNRDSDAYEQYF
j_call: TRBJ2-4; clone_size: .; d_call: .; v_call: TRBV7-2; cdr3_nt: TGTGCCAGCAGCCCCGCGTATGCCCTAAACATTCAGTACTTC; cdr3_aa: CASSPAYALNIQYF
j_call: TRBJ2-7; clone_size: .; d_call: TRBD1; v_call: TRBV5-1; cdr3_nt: TGCGCCAGCAGCTTGAACTACAGGGGACCCTCCCCCTACGAGCAGTACTTC; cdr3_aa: CASSLNYRGPSPYEQYF
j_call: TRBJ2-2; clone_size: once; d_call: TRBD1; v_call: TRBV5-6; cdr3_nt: TGTGCCAGCAGCAACACCGGGACAGGGAACACCGGGGAGCTGTTTTTT; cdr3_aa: CASSNTGTGNTGELFF